These 18 T cell receptor beta chains came from one sample sequenced in a study of early T cells in non-severe SARS-CoV-2 infection. MiXCR, applied by TCRdb to the 5' RACE reads, yields one record per CDR3 protein. This table holds 38,000 or so distinct CDR3 sequences, approximately 4.6% found once. Input material: whole blood. These receptors originate from an adult who was a healthcare worker with PCR-confirmed SARS-CoV-2 infection or an uninfected control (not recorded which).

This clonotype was found many times. This chain links TRBV12-3 or TRBV12-4 with TRBJ1-2; perhaps TRBD1 as D (5 bases). The CDR3 covers 13 residues. V dropped 5 bases and J dropped 5 bases, with 12 bases sitting between them. The CDR3 loop is CASSRDFSYGYTF. CDR3 sequence (DNA): TGTGCCAGCAGTCGGGACTTCTCTTATGGCTACACCTTC.

There are a few counts of this clonotype. Possible read error: a much larger clone is one base away. J is TRBJ2-7 and V is TRBV7-9; tentatively, D is TRBD1 or TRBD2 (5 bases each). In germline, CDR1 is SEHNR, CDR2 FQNEAQ (reference sequence). The CDR3 spans 13 residues. The CDR3 loop is CASRGESFYEQHF. The CDR3 nucleotides are TGTGCCAGCAGGGGGGAGTCCTTCTACGAGCAGCACTTC. Full variable domain (outside the CDR3, taken from reference TRBV7-9 and TRBJ2-7): DTGVSQNPRHKITKRGQNVTFRCDPISEHNRLYWYRQTLGQGPEFLTYFQNEAQLEKSRLLSDRFSAERPKGSFSTLEIQRTEQGDSAMYLCASRGESFYEQHFGPGTRLTVT.

This clonotype has a count of ten or more. The chain has TRBV10-3 and TRBJ1-1; possible D gene TRBD1, 5 bases. Between the trimmed V and J ends, which lost 3 bases and 1 base, there was a span of 15 bases. Germline CDR1 is ENHRY and CDR2 is SYGVKD. The CDR3 has 16 residues. This CDR3 is CAISDQKGRENTEAFF. CDR3 coding DNA: TGTGCCATCAGTGACCAGAAAGGCAGGGAGAACACTGAAGCTTTCTTT.

The table lists this clonotype with a few counts. One junction end disagrees with the germline gene, perhaps due to a read error. V and J are TRBV9 and TRBJ1-1, with D perhaps TRBD1 (6 bases). This CDR3 region has 13 residues. Germline CDR1 reads SGDLS; CDR2 reads YYNGEE. The CDR3 protein is CASSVDRGTEVFF. CDR3 nucleotide sequence: TGTGCCAGCAGCGTGGACAGAGGGACTGAAGTTTTCTTT. Looking up the rest from reference TRBV9 and TRBJ1-1 gives the full variable domain: DSGVTQTPKHLITATGQRVTLRCSPRSGDLSVYWYQQSLDQGLQFLIQYYNGEERAKGNILERFSAQQFPDLHSELNLSSLELGDSALYFCASSVDRGTEVFFGQGTRLTVV.

The chain carries TRBV11-2 and TRBJ1-6, with a tentative D call TRBD1 (6 bases). Per germline, CDR1 SGHAT and CDR2 FQNNGV. The CDR3 has 18 residues. Trimming took 1 base from V and 7 from J, leaving 20 bases between them. Written as DNA, the CDR3 is TGTGCCAGCAGCTTAGTAGCCCCGACAGGTTTGGGAAATTCACCCCTCCACTTT. This gives the protein CASSLVAPTGLGNSPLHF.

The rearrangement joins TRBV5-1 to TRBJ2-1, with D uncertain. Looked up from germline, CDR1 is SGHRS and CDR2 is YFSETQ. Trimming left V 2 bases short and J 6 bases short, with 12 bases between. The CDR3 is 14 amino acids. This CDR3 is CASSLDLGSNEQFF. CDR3 bases: TGCGCCAGCAGCTTAGACCTAGGTAGCAATGAGCAGTTCTTC.

This clonotype came up many times. The V call is TRBV18, the J call TRBJ2-3; 9 bases match TRBD2. The CDR3 sequence is 15 residues long. The V gene's germline CDR1 is KGHSH and CDR2 LQKENI. The ends lost 2 bases at V and 4 bases at J; junction bases unmatched: 4. The CDR3 region has the DNA TGTGCCAGCTCACCAACTAGCGGGTCCCCAGATACGCAGTATTTT. Amino acids: CASSPTSGSPDTQYF.

This clonotype was detected many times. The chain is built from TRBV3-1 and TRBJ1-2, with D possibly being TRBD1 (6 bases). V gave up 4 bases and J gave up 2 bases, with 8 bases separating them. Germline V gives CDR1 LGHDT, CDR2 YNNKEL (reference sequence). This CDR3 is built from 13 residues. The CDR3 is CASSRDRNYGYTF. CDR3 in DNA: TGTGCCAGCAGCCGCGACAGGAACTATGGCTACACCTTC.

This clonotype was seen ten or more times. The rearrangement links TRBV10-2 to TRBJ2-1; TRBD2 aligns across 16 bases. Per germline, CDR1 WSHSY and CDR2 SAAADI. V was clipped by 10 bases and J by 8 bases; unmatched bases: 11. The CDR3 spans 16 residues. The CDR3 DNA reads as TGCGCCACCACGGGAGGGACTAGCGGGGGGGCCGATGAGCAGTTCTTC. Translation gives CATTGGTSGGADEQFF.

This clonotype was seen many times. J is TRBJ2-2 and V is TRBV24-1, with D uncertain. This CDR3 comprises 12 residues. Looked up from germline, CDR1 is KGHDR and CDR2 is SFDVKD. Trimming stripped 8 bases from V and 2 bases from J, with 5 bases between. This CDR3 is CATIGNTGELFF. The CDR3 DNA reads as TGTGCCACCATCGGCAACACCGGGGAGCTGTTTTTT.

This chain joins TRBV12-3 or TRBV12-4 and TRBJ1-1; 7 bases map to TRBD1. The CDR3 runs 15 residues. J gave up 0 bases and V 5 bases, and 6 bases lay outside the gene matches. CDR3 residues: CASSKGDRMNTEAFF. The CDR3, as DNA: TGTGCCAGCAGTAAAGGGGACAGAATGAACACTGAAGCTTTCTTT.

This clonotype was picked up a small number of times. This chain joins TRBV27 and TRBJ2-5; no firm D call. CDR1 MNHEY and CDR2 SMNVEV come from the germline V gene (reference sequence). This CDR3 is built from 14 residues. V gave up 2 bases and J gave up 3 bases, with 10 bases separating them. The CDR3 region is CASSLNSGEETQYF. In DNA form, the CDR3 reads TGTGCCAGCAGTTTAAATTCTGGAGAAGAGACCCAGTACTTC.

This clonotype showed up many times. This chain joins TRBV18 and TRBJ1-4; 10 nucleotides agree with TRBD1. Germline loops: CDR1 KGHSH, CDR2 LQKENI. Trimming cost V 2 bases and J 6 bases; bases outside gene matches: 3. There are 15 residues in the CDR3. CDR3 protein: CASSPSGTGDEKLFF. The CDR3 DNA reads TGTGCCAGCTCACCATCCGGGACAGGGGATGAAAAACTGTTTTTT.

This rearrangement joins TRBV2 to TRBJ2-7, with 10 nucleotides matching TRBD2. CDR1 and CDR2 (germline): SNHLY, FYNNEI. The CDR3 runs to 15 residues. V trimming: 6 bases; J trimming: 4 bases; junction bases outside the gene matches: 9. The CDR3 DNA sequence: TGTGCCAGCAGGGAGGCTAGCGGGGGAAGTTACGAGCAGTACTTC. Its translation is CASREASGGSYEQYF.

This clonotype was picked up a small number of times. The rearrangement joins TRBV21-1 to TRBJ1-3. TRBV21-1 is deemed a pseudogene. The CDR3 consists of 17 residues. CDR3 sequence reads: CASSIMQEALAGNTIYF. The DNA of the CDR3 is TGTGCCAGCAGCATAATGCAGGAGGCCTTAGCTGGAAACACCATATATTTT.

This clonotype came up a few times. CDR3 bases: TGTGCCAGCAGTGAACCGGCAGGGGTTAACACCGGGGAGCTGTTTTTT. Residues: CASSEPAGVNTGELFF. The chain couples TRBV2 to TRBJ2-2; tentatively, D is TRBD1 (6 bases). With 2 bases removed from V and 2 bases from J, the gap between germline ends came to 12 bases. Per germline, CDR1 SNHLY and CDR2 FYNNEI. This CDR3 has 16 amino acids.

In its sample, this clonotype is medium-sized. V gene TRBV12-3 or TRBV12-4 combines with J gene TRBJ1-6; D unclear. CDR3 size: 13 residues. The germline V and J ends were trimmed by 3 bases and 10 bases, with 10 bases remaining between them. The CDR3: CASSFGMDSPLHF. The DNA for the CDR3 is TGTGCCAGCAGTTTCGGGATGGACTCACCCCTCCACTTT.

Ten or more counts support this clonotype. The chain uses TRBV20-1 and TRBJ2-5, with TRBD2 identical over 9 bases. This CDR3 has 18 amino acids. The ends lost 0 bases at V and 9 bases at J; junction bases unmatched: 20. Looked up from germline, CDR1 is DFQATT and CDR2 is SNEGSKA (reference sequence). CDR3 amino acids: CSARDPGPSGAITGAQYF. The CDR3 DNA follows: TGCAGTGCTAGAGATCCTGGGCCTAGCGGGGCCATAACGGGGGCCCAGTACTTC.